Presented here are 14 T cell receptor beta chains from one specimen sequenced in a study of cytomegalovirus exposure and HLA in healthy donors. Use of 60 Vbeta and 13 Jbeta primers characterized the PCR. The method was immunoSEQ multiplex PCR; TCRdb's version includes in-frame clones alone and lacks a portion of them. The data show about 190,000 clones, just under 75% seen once. The sample consisted of PBMCs. The receptors stem from a woman aged 30 to 39 in good health and CMV-seropositive.

CDR3 nucleotides: TGTGCCACCGAGGGGGGGACATCCTTAGCCGGGGAGCTGTTTTTT. Amino acids: CATEGGTSLAGELFF. The rearrangement joins TRBV6-1 to TRBJ2-2; TRBD2 is a possible D gene (7 bases). V was shortened by 10 bases and J by 6 bases, with 21 bases between the two germline ends. Per germline, CDR1 MNHNS and CDR2 SASEGT. CDR3 length equals 15 residues.

The chain carries TRBV25-1 and TRBJ2-2; TRBD1 matches at 10 bases. The CDR3 contains 17 residues. Per the germline V gene, CDR1 is MGHDK and CDR2 is SYGVNS. V was clipped by 3 bases and J by 6 bases; unmatched bases: 10. The CDR3 DNA reads TGTGCCAGCAGTGACTCATGGGGGACAGGGGACTCCGGGGAGCTGTTTTTT. Translation: CASSDSWGTGDSGELFF.

J is TRBJ2-3 and V is TRBV5-1; TRBD2 aligns across 10 bases. This CDR3 is 17 amino acids long. Germline trimming cut 4 bases from V and 2 bases from J; bases unmatched to any gene: 10. The germline V gene has CDR1 SGHRS and CDR2 YFSETQ. This CDR3 is CASSPPLAGVSTDTQYF. The CDR3 nucleotides are TGCGCCAGCAGCCCTCCCCTAGCGGGAGTTTCCACAGATACGCAGTATTTT. Full variable domain (outside the CDR3, taken from reference TRBV5-1 and TRBJ2-3): KAGVTQTPRYLIKTRGQQVTLSCSPISGHRSVSWYQQTPGQGLQFLFEYFSETQRNKGNFPGRFSGRQFSNSRSEMNVSTLELGDSALYLCASSPPLAGVSTDTQYFGPGTRLTVL.

The chain has TRBV19 and TRBJ2-1; maybe TRBD1 (8 bases). Germline V CDR1 and CDR2: LNHDA, SQIVND (reference sequence). The CDR3 spans 13 residues. Trimming pared 6 bases from V and 8 bases from J, leaving 14 bases between. DNA of the CDR3: TGTGCCAGTAGGAGGACAGGGAGGGATGAGCAGTTCTTC. The encoded protein is CASRRTGRDEQFF.

This rearrangement joins TRBV15 to TRBJ1-1; D is perhaps TRBD1 (5 bases). This CDR3 is built from 16 residues. The germline V and J ends were trimmed by 2 bases and 4 bases, with 17 bases remaining between them. Germline loops: CDR1 LNHNV, CDR2 YYDKDF (reference sequence). CDR3 residues: CATSRRTGLGGTEAFF. In DNA form, the CDR3 reads TGTGCCACCAGCAGACGGACGGGCTTGGGGGGCACTGAAGCTTTCTTT.

This clone was detected a few times. The chain has TRBV27 and TRBJ2-7, with D unresolved. This CDR3 is 16 amino acids long. The V gene's germline CDR1 is MNHEY and CDR2 SMNVEV (reference sequence). Deletions cut 0 bases from V and 3 bases from J, with 15 bases between. The CDR3 sequence: CASSLSAAAVLYEQYF. The CDR3 region has the DNA TGTGCCAGCAGTTTATCGGCGGCTGCGGTTCTCTACGAGCAGTACTTC.

This chain uses TRBV6-5 with TRBJ2-3, with 13 nucleotides matching TRBD2. The CDR3 sequence is 15 residues long. The germline gives CDR1 MNHEY, CDR2 SVGAGI. With 7 bases clipped from V and 4 bases from J, the junction kept 5 bases outside the gene matches. The CDR3 is CASTRTSGSPDTQYF. CDR3 coding DNA: TGTGCCAGCACCAGGACTAGCGGGAGCCCAGATACGCAGTATTTT.

The J gene is TRBJ1-2, the V gene TRBV6-4; TRBD1 might be the D (5 bases). This CDR3 region has 14 residues. V gave up 2 bases and J gave up 4 bases, with 11 bases separating them. Germline V gene sequence: CDR1 MRHNA, CDR2 SNTAGT. CDR3 in amino acids: CASSDGAATYGYTF. In DNA form, the CDR3 reads TGTGCCAGCAGTGACGGGGCCGCAACCTATGGCTACACCTTC.

This clone has only a few counts. Other nucleotide sequences from this sample produce the same CDR3. The V and J genes are TRBV14 and TRBJ1-1; maybe TRBD1 (6 bases). This CDR3 contains 13 residues. V gave up 2 bases and J gave up 6 bases, with 10 bases separating them. CDR1 and CDR2 (germline): SGHDN, FVKESK. CDR3 nucleotide sequence: TGTGCCAGCAGCCAACTACAGGGTTCTGAAGCTTTCTTT. Translating gives CASSQLQGSEAFF.

This clone was observed a single time. The V and J genes are TRBV9 and TRBJ2-1; TRBD2 aligns across 15 bases. The CDR3 is 15 amino acids. Germline assignment: CDR1 SGDLS and CDR2 YYNGEE. With 4 bases clipped from V and 8 bases from J, the junction kept 4 bases outside the gene matches. The CDR3 bases are TGTGCCAGCAGCTGGACTAGCGGGAGGGGGGATGAGCAGTTCTTC. Protein: CASSWTSGRGDEQFF.

The chain recombines TRBV30 with TRBJ2-2; a possible D gene is TRBD1 (5 bases). From germline, CDR1 is GTSNPN and CDR2 SVGIG (reference sequence). CDR3 length: 13 amino acids. V lost 4 bases and J 4 bases, leaving 10 bases between the germline ends. CDR3 nucleotides: TGTGCCTGGATTGAGCAGGGCACCGGGGAGCTGTTTTTT. Residues: CAWIEQGTGELFF.

The CDR3 DNA sequence: TGTGCCAGCAGGTACTATGTTGCCCGGGACACTACCACAGATACGCAGTATTTT. This gives the protein CASRYYVARDTTTDTQYF. The rearrangement joins TRBV5-6 to TRBJ2-3, with a possible D match to TRBD1 (6 bases). The CDR3 extends over 18 amino acids. With 5 bases removed from V and 2 bases from J, the gap between germline ends came to 24 bases. CDR1 is SGHDT, CDR2 YYEEEE, per germline. Full variable domain (outside the CDR3, taken from reference TRBV5-6 and TRBJ2-3): DAGVTQSPTHLIKTRGQQVTLRCSPKSGHDTVSWYQQALGQGPQFIFQYYEEEERQRGNFPDRFSGHQFPNYSSELNVNALLLGDSALYLCASRYYVARDTTTDTQYFGPGTRLTVL.

This chain joins TRBV5-1 and TRBJ2-3, with 13 bases identical to TRBD2. The junction had 4 bases not matched to a gene; V was cut back by 4 bases and J by 2 bases. Germline V gene lookup returns CDR1 SGHRS and CDR2 YFSETQ. The length of the CDR3 is 16 residues. In DNA, the CDR3 is TGCGCCAGCAGCCAGACTAGCGGGAGGAACACAGATACGCAGTATTTT. Amino acid sequence: CASSQTSGRNTDTQYF.

This clone occurred once. This chain links TRBV10-2 with TRBJ2-7, with a weak D call TRBD2 (5 bases). Trimming removed 6 bases at V and 2 bases at J, with 8 bases between. There are 12 residues in the CDR3. The germline gives CDR1 WSHSY, CDR2 SAAADI. CDR3 nucleotide sequence: TGCGCCAGCAGGGACTTAGCCTACGAGCAGTACTTC. Translation gives CASRDLAYEQYF.